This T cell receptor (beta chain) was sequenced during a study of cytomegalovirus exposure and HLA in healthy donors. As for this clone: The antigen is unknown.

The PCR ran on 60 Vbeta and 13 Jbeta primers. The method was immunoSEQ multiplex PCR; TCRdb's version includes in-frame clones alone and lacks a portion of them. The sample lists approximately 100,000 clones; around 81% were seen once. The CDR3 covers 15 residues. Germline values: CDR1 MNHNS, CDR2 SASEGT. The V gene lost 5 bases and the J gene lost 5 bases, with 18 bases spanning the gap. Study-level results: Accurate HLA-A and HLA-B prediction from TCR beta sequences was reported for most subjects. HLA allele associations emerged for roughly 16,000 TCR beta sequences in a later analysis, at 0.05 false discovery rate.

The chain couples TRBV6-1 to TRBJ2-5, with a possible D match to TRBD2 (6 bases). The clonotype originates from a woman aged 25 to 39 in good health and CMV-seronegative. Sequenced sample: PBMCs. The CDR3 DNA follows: TGTGCCAGCAGTAGGACTACCTCGGTAGGGGAGACCCAGTACTTC. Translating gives CASSRTTSVGETQYF.